This TCR beta chain originates from a study of T-cell reconstitution after alpha-beta-depleted transplantation in children (dated by TCRdb to the mid-2010s). For the wider study: The study quantitatively tracked T-cell immune reconstitution after TCRalphabeta/CD19-depleted allogeneic hematopoietic cell transplantation in children using TCR repertoire profiling. Paper-wide results and their limitations: Over subsequent months, a decline in hyperexpanded clone frequencies was noted, and after one year, T-cell counts and TCRbeta diversity were mostly ascribed to newly produced T cells. The high TCRbeta diversity at day 60 in some patients was ascribed to recipient T cells and intrathymic progenitors that had survived conditioning. The apparently early recovery of alphabetaT-cell counts about two months after transplant reportedly depended on only several hundred rapidly expanded clones that came from non-depleted graft cells.

The label giving this sample's treatment or condition can be read as: allogeneic hematopoietic cell transplantation with graft depleted of TCRalphabeta T cells and CD19 B cells. Transplant recipients were children who received TCRalphabeta/CD19-depleted allogeneic hematopoietic cell grafts. The germline V gene encodes CDR1 SGHVS and CDR2 FNYEAQ. The CDR3 goes from the cysteine to the phenylalanine over 13 residues. The only DNA kept is the CDR3, 39 bases in frame from the first base. V loses 7 bases, J loses 2 bases, and the germline ends lie 8 bases apart. There are many counts of this clonotype. What this receptor recognizes is not known. Per-base qualities were not stored, and no clone one base away is much larger. Library creation used PCR. Sequencing used an Illumina HiSeq 2500. TCR library preparation used molecular barcoding, with unique molecular identifiers applied to normalize quantification of the TCRbeta repertoire. The public sequencing data were trimmed at Q25 with fastp and processed into clonotypes with MiXCR by TCRdb, which kept only in-frame beta chains. Under each unique CDR3 protein, matching rows form one entry showing the most common genes and DNA. The sample table shows 600,000 to 800,000 distinct CDR3 sequences, and around 13% are seen once. Roughly 0.77% of the sample is taken by the ten largest.

This receptor chain uses TRBV7-6 and TRBJ2-2, with the D gene not clear enough to name. Material: PBMCs, obtained before TCRalphabeta/CD19-depleted stem cell transplant. The source is a girl aged 2 to 9 with congenital amegakaryocytic thrombocytopenia, due to receive a stem cell transplant. In nucleotides, the sequence is TGTGCCAGCACTGGATCCAACACCGGGGAGCTGTTTTTT. Translated, it gives CASTGSNTGELFF.